One sample yielded the 8 T cell receptor beta chains listed below, sequenced in a study of blood T cell repertoires in COVID-19. The table came from immunoSEQ multiplex PCR; TCRdb's copy has only in-frame clones and leaves some out. Counted here are about 150,000 clones, 83% occurring once; the ten biggest clones make up about 12%. Source material: peripheral blood. These TCRs come from a woman aged 55-69 years with COVID-19, enrolled during active disease.

This chain uses TRBV4-1 with TRBJ1-2; D not resolved. Germline loops: CDR1 MGHRA, CDR2 YSYEKL. The CDR3 has 18 amino acids. Trimming removed 4 bases at V and 0 bases at J, with 21 bases between. CDR3 amino acids: CASSPLPSRLLANYGYTF. DNA of the CDR3: TGCGCCAGCAGCCCCCTCCCCTCTCGACTGCTAGCTAACTATGGCTACACCTTC.

This chain joins TRBV5-1 and TRBJ1-1; D remains ambiguous. Trimming pared 0 bases from V and 1 base from J, leaving 7 bases between. Germline CDR1 reads SGHRS; CDR2 reads YFSETQ. The length of the CDR3 is 14 residues. The CDR3, as DNA: TGCGCCAGCAGCTTGGATTTGCGGAACACTGAAGCTTTCTTT. Encoded protein: CASSLDLRNTEAFF.

This clone was counted ten times or more. The J gene is TRBJ1-1, the V gene TRBV19; a weak D match, TRBD1 (5 bases). V was trimmed by 6 bases and J by 1 base, leaving 18 bases between them. Germline CDR1 is LNHDA and CDR2 is SQIVND (reference sequence). The CDR3 extends over 16 amino acids. CDR3 DNA: TGTGCCAGTAGCGGAGGGGCAGGACTCTCGAACACTGAAGCTTTCTTT. Translating gives CASSGGAGLSNTEAFF. The variable domain in full, completed from reference TRBV19 and TRBJ1-1, reads DGGITQSPKYLFRKEGQNVTLSCEQNLNHDAMYWYRQDPGQGLRLIYYSQIVNDFQKGDIAEGYSVSREKKESFPLTVTSAQKNPTAFYLCASSGGAGLSNTEAFFGQGTRLTVV.

This sequence joins TRBV15 and TRBJ1-6; 7 bases map to TRBD1. This CDR3 comprises 13 residues. Germline values: CDR1 LNHNV, CDR2 YYDKDF (reference sequence). With V trimmed by 6 bases and J by 8 bases, 4 bases remained unmatched. The CDR3 bases are TGTGCCACCAGGATCGACAGGGATTCACCCCTCCACTTT. As protein: CATRIDRDSPLHF.

The CDR3 DNA sequence: TGTGCCAGCAGCTTTTCAGATACGCAGTATTTT. Amino acids: CASSFSDTQYF. The genes are TRBV12-3 or TRBV12-4 and TRBJ2-3, with D uncertain. The germline V and J ends were trimmed by 6 bases and 4 bases, with 5 bases remaining between them. The CDR3 runs to 11 residues.

The chain has TRBV13 and TRBJ2-7; D possibly corresponds to TRBD1 (5 bases). Trimming took off 5 bases at V and 5 bases at J, with 19 bases between the two ends. This CDR3 is 15 amino acids long. CDR1 and CDR2 (germline): PRHDT, FYEKMQ (reference sequence). CDR3 nucleotides: TGTGCCAGCAGCCCAGGACACTACGGCTACCACGAGCAGTACTTC. It is translated as CASSPGHYGYHEQYF.

V and J are TRBV6-5 and TRBJ2-1; 11 bases line up with TRBD2. J was trimmed by 8 bases and V by 7 bases; bases with no gene match: 10. The CDR3 is 15 amino acids. Looked up from germline, CDR1 is MNHEY and CDR2 is SVGAGI. DNA of the CDR3: TGTGCCAGCATTAATAGCGGGAGGGCCGGAGATGAGCAGTTCTTC. Translating gives CASINSGRAGDEQFF.

Here the CDR3 reads CASRAGLHYGYTF. CDR3 nucleotide sequence: TGTGCCAGCCGGGCAGGGTTGCACTATGGCTACACCTTC. This chain links TRBV6-5 with TRBJ1-2; tentatively, D is TRBD1 (5 bases). The CDR3 totals 13 residues. V lost 8 bases and J lost 3, with 13 bases in between. The germline V gene has CDR1 MNHEY and CDR2 SVGAGI.